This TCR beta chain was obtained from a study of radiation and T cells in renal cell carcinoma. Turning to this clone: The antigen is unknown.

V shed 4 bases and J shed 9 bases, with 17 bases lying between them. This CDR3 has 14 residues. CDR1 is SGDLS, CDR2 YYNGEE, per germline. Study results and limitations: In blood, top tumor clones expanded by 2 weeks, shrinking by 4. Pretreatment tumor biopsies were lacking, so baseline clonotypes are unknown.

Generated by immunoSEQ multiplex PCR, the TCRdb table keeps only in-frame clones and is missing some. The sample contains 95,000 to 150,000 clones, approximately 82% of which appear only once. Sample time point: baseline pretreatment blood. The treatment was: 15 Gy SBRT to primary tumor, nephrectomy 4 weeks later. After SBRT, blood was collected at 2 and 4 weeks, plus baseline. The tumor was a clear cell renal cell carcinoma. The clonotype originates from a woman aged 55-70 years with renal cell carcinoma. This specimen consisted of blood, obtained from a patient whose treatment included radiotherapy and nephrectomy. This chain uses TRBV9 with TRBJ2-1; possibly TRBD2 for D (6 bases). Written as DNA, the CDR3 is TGTGCCAGCAGCCCCGCGCTAGCGAACCCTGAGCAGTTCTTC. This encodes CASSPALANPEQFF.